Listed below are T cell receptor beta chains from one sample, sequenced in a study of CD4+ T cells in melanoma. The method was immunoSEQ multiplex PCR; TCRdb's version includes in-frame clones alone and lacks a portion of them. The sample consists of roughly 12,000 clones, roughly two thirds of them appearing once. Sequenced material: cells from a culture (not recorded whether cultured in vitro). The receptors come from a human donor with melanoma. The CDR3 runs from the conserved cysteine through the conserved F or W.

J gene	V gene	CDR3 protein
TRBJ2-1	TRBV11-2	CASSPPNTGGTQFF
TRBJ2-2	TRBV7-6	CASTAGGGATGELFF
TRBJ1-1	TRBV2	CASEGQVGTEAFF
TRBJ2-4	TRBV19	CASSMREGRATPIAKNIQYF
TRBJ1-6	TRBV30	CAWRDSKIWGYNSPLHF
TRBJ1-5	TRBV4-1	CASSQVGKQGKGNQPQHF
TRBJ2-5	TRBV19	CASSMRLAGETQYF
TRBJ1-1	TRBV4-1	CASSQFGREAFF
TRBJ2-1	TRBV5-1	CASSLVRFGVHEQFF
TRBJ2-7	TRBV13	CASSSGRQYEQYF
TRBJ1-1	TRBV5-1	CASSRLGQPNTEAFF
TRBJ1-4	TRBV30	CAWSLTGGLEQKLFF
TRBJ2-3	TRBV30	CAWSRANTDTQYF
TRBJ1-1	TRBV6-6	CASSYPGVGTEAFF
TRBJ2-2	TRBV5-6	CASSLVGGQGTATGELFF
TRBJ1-3	TRBV2	CASSEALNPLRNTIYF
TRBJ2-2	TRBV9	CASSGGAGGNTGELFF
TRBJ2-7	TRBV5-4	CASSRDYLSYEQYF
TRBJ2-5	TRBV5-1	CASSLAGGRETQYF
TRBJ1-2	TRBV2	CASNPRGSGGYTF
TRBJ2-3	TRBV11-2	CASRGLAGPGALAQYF
TRBJ1-2	TRBV14	CASSPGPNNYGYTF
TRBJ1-5	TRBV7-9	CASSLANQPQHF
TRBJ1-2	TRBV19	CASSIGRGLNYGYTF